The 6 T cell receptor beta chains in this list originate from one sample, sequenced in a study of response to subunit inactivated influenza vaccine. TCRdb reprocessed the RT-PCR reads with MiXCR, giving one entry per CDR3 protein. Here the sample spans hundreds of thousands of distinct CDR3 sequences, just over 20% being singletons. The source was PBMCs from blood, collected approximately 22 months after vaccination. These receptors were taken from a man aged 45 to 75 who received an inactivated influenza vaccine.

The chain couples TRBV4-1 to TRBJ2-5; 7 positions match TRBD2. V trimming: 0 bases; J trimming: 5 bases; junction bases outside the gene matches: 12. This CDR3 spans 17 amino acids. Germline-derived CDR1 and CDR2 are MGHRA and YSYEKL. CDR3 DNA sequence: TGCGCCAGCAGCCAAGATTCCGGTGGACTAGTCTTCGAGACCCAGTACTTC. It specifies CASSQDSGGLVFETQYF.

This clonotype was counted only a few times. The chain joins TRBV6-6 to TRBJ1-1, with D unclear. The V and J ends lost 6 bases and 8 bases respectively, with 13 bases between them. CDR3 size: 12 residues. CDR1 MNHNY and CDR2 SVGAGI come from the germline V gene (reference sequence). The CDR3 nucleotides read TGTGCCAGCAGACGTACCCAGGAGGAAGCTTTCTTT. As protein: CASRRTQEEAFF.

In this sample, this clonotype turned up a few times. The CDR3 region has the DNA TGTGCCATCATGGTTACCCAGAACACTGAAGCTTTCTTT. It encodes CAIMVTQNTEAFF. The chain uses TRBV10-3 and TRBJ1-1; D gene unclear. Germline loops: CDR1 ENHRY, CDR2 SYGVKD. CDR3 length: 13 amino acids. Trimming pared 7 bases from V and 1 base from J, leaving 10 bases between.

This clonotype was found a few times. CDR3 nucleotide sequence: TGTGCCAGCAGTTCCGGGACAGTTCTCTATGGCTACACCTTC. It encodes CASSSGTVLYGYTF. The chain is built from TRBV28 and TRBJ1-2; 7 bases line up with TRBD1. J gave up 4 bases and V 4 bases, and 6 bases lay outside the gene matches. Germline values: CDR1 MDHEN, CDR2 SYDVKM. The CDR3 length is 14 residues.

Ten or more counts support this clonotype. This chain joins TRBV20-1 and TRBJ1-1; 9 bases align to TRBD1. V dropped 4 bases and J dropped 4; count of bases not matched to a gene: 7. CDR3 length: 14 amino acids. Per germline, CDR1 DFQATT and CDR2 SNEGSKA (reference sequence). DNA of the CDR3: TGCAGTGCTATCATACAGGGGGCAGGCACTGAAGCTTTCTTT. Translating it yields CSAIIQGAGTEAFF.

This clonotype was counted a few times. This chain connects TRBV5-6 to TRBJ1-3; unclear D gene. Trimming left V 2 bases short and J 2 bases short, with 5 bases between. Germline V gene lookup returns CDR1 SGHDT and CDR2 YYEEEE. CDR3 length: 13 amino acids. CDR3 sequence: CASSLNPGNTIYF. CDR3 coding DNA: TGTGCCAGCAGCTTAAATCCTGGAAACACCATATATTTT.